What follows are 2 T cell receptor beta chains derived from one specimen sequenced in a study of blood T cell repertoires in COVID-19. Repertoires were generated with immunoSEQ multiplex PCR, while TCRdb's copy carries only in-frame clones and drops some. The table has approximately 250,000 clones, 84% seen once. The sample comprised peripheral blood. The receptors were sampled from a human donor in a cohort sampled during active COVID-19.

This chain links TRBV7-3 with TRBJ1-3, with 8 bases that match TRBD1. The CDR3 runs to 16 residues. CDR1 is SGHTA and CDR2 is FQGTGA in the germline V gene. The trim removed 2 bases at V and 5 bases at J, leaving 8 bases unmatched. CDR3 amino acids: CASSLGGQGSRNTIYF. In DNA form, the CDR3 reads TGTGCCAGCAGCTTAGGCGGACAGGGTAGCAGAAACACCATATATTTT.

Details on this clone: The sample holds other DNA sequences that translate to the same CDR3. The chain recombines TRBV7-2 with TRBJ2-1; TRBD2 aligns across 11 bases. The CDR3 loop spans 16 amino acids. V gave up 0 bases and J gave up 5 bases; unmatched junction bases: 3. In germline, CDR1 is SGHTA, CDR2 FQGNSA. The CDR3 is CASSLALAGGDNEQFF. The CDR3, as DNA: TGTGCCAGCAGCTTAGCCTTAGCGGGAGGGGACAATGAGCAGTTCTTC.